This passage covers 9 T cell receptor beta chains from one sample sequenced in a study of cytomegalovirus exposure and HLA in healthy donors. The PCR ran on 60 Vbeta and 13 Jbeta primers. Data came from immunoSEQ multiplex PCR; TCRdb stores just in-frame clones and leaves some out. Of some 150,000 clones listed, around four fifths were seen once; the top ten hold roughly 7.8%. The sample taken for sequencing was PBMCs. The receptors derive from a woman between 45 and 60 years old in good health and CMV-seropositive.

The rearrangement joins TRBV7-2 to TRBJ2-7; a weak D match, TRBD1 (6 bases). This CDR3 has 13 residues. V gave up 5 bases and J gave up 3 bases, with 11 bases separating them. In germline, CDR1 is SGHTA, CDR2 FQGNSA. As DNA, the CDR3 is TGTGCCAGCAGCCCTCGACAGGTCTACGAGCAGTACTTC. Translating gives CASSPRQVYEQYF.

The chain uses TRBV6-4 and TRBJ2-1, with 13 bases identical to TRBD2. The CDR3 is 16 residues long. Trimming at V came to 1 base and at J to 7 bases, leaving 4 bases not matched to a gene. Germline assignment: CDR1 MRHNA and CDR2 SNTAGT. CDR3 residues: CASSDWTSGRKNEQFF. The CDR3 nucleotides read TGTGCCAGCAGTGACTGGACTAGCGGGAGAAAGAATGAGCAGTTCTTC.

J is TRBJ2-3 and V is TRBV7-9, with TRBD1 as a possible D gene (5 bases). Germline V gives CDR1 SEHNR, CDR2 FQNEAQ (reference sequence). Deletions cut 3 bases from V and 6 bases from J, with 10 bases between. The CDR3 contains 13 residues. The CDR3 region is CASSLGKGDTQYF. The CDR3 DNA is TGTGCCAGCAGCTTGGGGAAGGGGGATACGCAGTATTTT. Full variable domain (missing parts from reference TRBV7-9 and TRBJ2-3): DTGVSQNPRHKITKRGQNVTFRCDPISEHNRLYWYRQTLGQGPEFLTYFQNEAQLEKSRLLSDRFSAERPKGSFSTLEIQRTEQGDSAMYLCASSLGKGDTQYFGPGTRLTVL.

V usage is TRBV13 and J usage is TRBJ1-5; D call uncertain. CDR3 size: 12 residues. The V end lost 6 bases, the J end lost 8 bases, and 11 bases lay between the germline ends. Germline-derived CDR1 and CDR2 are PRHDT and FYEKMQ (reference sequence). The CDR3 nucleotides are TGTGCCAGCAGTCCCTGGGGAGAGCCCCAGCATTTT. This gives the protein CASSPWGEPQHF.

A word on this clone: Distinct nucleotide sequences in the sample also encode this CDR3. The J gene is TRBJ2-1, the V gene TRBV18; possibly TRBD1 for D (6 bases). V lost 3 bases, J lost 4 bases, and 10 bases lay in between. The CDR3 loop spans 14 amino acids. From germline, CDR1 is KGHSH and CDR2 LQKENI. CDR3 sequence reads: CASSPLTGYNEQFF. CDR3 nucleotide sequence: TGTGCCAGCTCACCTCTCACAGGGTACAATGAGCAGTTCTTC.

The V gene is TRBV2, the J gene TRBJ2-7, with 9 positions matching TRBD2. CDR3 size: 15 residues. Germline V lookup: CDR1 SNHLY, CDR2 FYNNEI. The V segment lost 1 base and the J segment 3 bases; nucleotides outside the gene matches: 4. DNA for the CDR3: TGTGCCAGCAGTGAAGTTGGGACTAGCTACTACGAGCAGTACTTC. Amino acid sequence: CASSEVGTSYYEQYF. The whole variable domain, remainder taken from reference TRBV2 and TRBJ2-7, is EPEVTQTPSHQVTQMGQEVILRCVPISNHLYFYWYRQILGQKVEFLVSFYNNEISEKSEIFDDQFSVERPDGSNFTLKIRSTKLEDSAMYFCASSEVGTSYYEQYFGPGTRLTVT.

The chain recombines TRBV6-5 with TRBJ2-7; a weak D match, TRBD2 (5 bases). CDR1 is MNHEY, CDR2 SVGAGI, per germline. V was shortened by 4 bases and J by 2 bases, with 15 bases between the two germline ends. CDR3 length: 15 residues. CDR3 in amino acids: CASSSPGKGTYEQYF. The CDR3 nucleotides read TGTGCCAGCAGTTCCCCCGGGAAAGGGACCTACGAGCAGTACTTC.

The chain combines TRBV29-1 with TRBJ2-7, with 10 bases lining up with TRBD1. After removal of 4 bases from V and 6 bases from J, the junction contained 18 bases not matched to a gene. This CDR3 is built from 17 residues. In germline, CDR1 is SQVTM, CDR2 ANQGSEA. CDR3 in DNA: TGCAGCGTTGGCCGGGACAGGGGACAACCAGCCATATGCGAGCAGTACTTC. It is translated as CSVGRDRGQPAICEQYF.

This sequence joins TRBV4-2 and TRBJ2-7, with TRBD1 matching over 8 bases. J was trimmed by 4 bases and V by 5 bases; bases with no gene match: 10. The germline gives CDR1 LGHNA, CDR2 YNFKEQ. The CDR3 spans 15 residues. This chain's CDR3 is CASSARTGGQYEQYF. As DNA, the CDR3 is TGTGCCAGCAGCGCGAGAACAGGGGGACAGTACGAGCAGTACTTC.